The clone carrying this TCR beta chain has ten or more counts. Its antigen is not known. The CDR3 extends over 14 amino acids. CDR1 is KGHSH and CDR2 is LQKENI in the germline V gene. V shed 6 bases and J shed 5 bases, with 14 bases lying between them. Absent ophthalmopathy progression within 18 months defined stable Graves' hyperthyroidism. Thyroid ultrasound and orbital computed tomography, with clinical symptoms and serum thyroxine and TRAb, informed diagnoses. There were TCR beta CDR3 regions amplified from RNA transcripts. The HTBI primer set drove a first-round RT-PCR of the TCR CDR3. MiXCR, applied by TCRdb to the multiplex PCR reads, yields one record per CDR3 protein. This repertoire shows fewer than 600,000 distinct CDR3 sequences, about 14% found once; its top ten account for approximately 15%. This entry comes from a study of T cells in Graves' hyperthyroidism and ophthalmopathy. Study findings and constraints: The blood repertoire included most of the expanded thyroid clonotypes above 0.001.

The TCR comes from a woman in her forties with Graves' hyperthyroidism. The genes are TRBV18 and TRBJ2-1; no clear D gene. Sequencing used blood. The CDR3 loop is CASSPRQDNNEQFF. DNA of the CDR3: TGTGCCAGCTCCCCTCGGCAGGATAACAATGAGCAGTTCTTC.